Listed below are T cell receptor beta chains from one sample, sequenced in a study of blood T cell repertoires in COVID-19. The protocol was immunoSEQ multiplex PCR, while the TCRdb copy is restricted to in-frame clones and leaves out a portion. The data contain 200,000 to 250,000 clones, about 80% of them seen just once; the ten biggest clones take up under 2%. The sequencing input was PBMCs or T cells enriched from blood (not recorded which). Receptor source: a man aged 55 to 70 who had recovered from COVID-19. Each CDR3 is given with its conserved first and last residue. A D gene is named only where the DNA matches it firmly. For some rows the clone size is stated as once, few or many, or as a class when expanded; others skip it.

. TRBJ2-7 . TRBV3-1/TRBV3-2 TGTGCCAGCAGCCAAGGGAGGGTTACCTACGAGCAGTACTTC CASSQGRVTYEQYF
. TRBJ1-3 . TRBV6-5 TGTGCCAGTCGGAGGGACGGCTCTGGAAACACCATATATTTT CASRRDGSGNTIYF
. TRBJ2-2 . TRBV5-4 TGTGCCAGCAGCCGCGAGCTAGGGGCCGGGGAGCTGTTTTTT CASSRELGAGELFF
. TRBJ1-1 TRBD1 TRBV19 TGTGCCAGTAGTTCCCCTGACAGGGGAGTTGGGGCTTTCTTT CASSSPDRGVGAFF
. TRBJ1-2 TRBD1 TRBV11-1 TGTGCCAGCAGCTTCGACAGGGGGCATTTTGGCTACACCTTC CASSFDRGHFGYTF
. TRBJ1-2 . TRBV27 TGTGCCAGCAGCCCCATGGTTGGGGGGGAATTTTATGGCTACACCTTC CASSPMVGGEFYGYTF
. TRBJ1-2 . TRBV13 TGTGCCAGCAGCTCCGGGACTCAGGATCTCTATGGCTACACCTTC CASSSGTQDLYGYTF
. TRBJ2-2 . TRBV11-3 TGTGCCAGCAGCTGGACTGCTCTGGGCGGGGAGCTGTTTTTT CASSWTALGGELFF
. TRBJ1-6 . TRBV15 TGTGCCACCAGCAGAATGGGACTAGATTCACCCCTCCACTTT CATSRMGLDSPLHF
once TRBJ1-2 . TRBV12-3/TRBV12-4 TGTGCCAGCAGTTCAGCCCTACATGGCTACACCTTC CASSSALHGYTF
once TRBJ2-5 . TRBV2 TGTGCCAGCAGTGAAAAGTCTAGGCAAGAGACCCAGTACTTC CASSEKSRQETQYF
. TRBJ1-1 TRBD1 TRBV6-1 TGTGCCAGCAGTCAAGGACAGGGAAGGAGGAACACTGAAGCTTTCTTT CASSQGQGRRNTEAFF
. TRBJ2-7 . TRBV18 TGTGCCAGCACGAGGGGGGACAGCTCCTACGAGCAGTACTTC CASTRGDSSYEQYF